The rows below give T cell receptor beta chains drawn from one sample of a study of T cell responses to AZD1222 COVID-19 vaccine. Assay: immunoSEQ multiplex PCR; the TCRdb copy retains only in-frame clones and omits some. The sample includes around 150,000 clones, roughly 90% of them seen just once. Source: peripheral blood, taken on day 0 of AZD1222 vaccination. These receptors were collected from an adult in good health. Both conserved end residues are part of each CDR3. D genes are given only for firm matches. Clone size is shown for a subset of rows, as once, few, many or a class of expanded clone.

size | J | V | D | DNA | CDR3
NA | TRBJ1-3 | TRBV2 | NA | TGTGCCAGCAGTGAGGGGTCAGGCTCTGGAAACACCATATATTTT | CASSEGSGSGNTIYF
NA | TRBJ1-2 | TRBV7-9 | NA | TGTGCCAGCAGCTTAGAAGGCACGGACACCCTTTACTACACCTTC | CASSLEGTDTLYYTF
NA | TRBJ1-1 | TRBV28 | NA | TGTGCCAGCAGTCCAGGTAACACTGAAGCTTTCTTT | CASSPGNTEAFF
NA | TRBJ2-7 | TRBV5-1 | NA | TGCGCCAGCAGCTTGGAGCGGGCCTCAGGCGAGCAGTACTTC | CASSLERASGEQYF
NA | TRBJ2-7 | TRBV7-9 | NA | TGTGCCAGCAGCTTAGAGGCTAGGGGAGAGCAGTACTTC | CASSLEARGEQYF
NA | TRBJ1-3 | TRBV6-6 | NA | TGTGCCAGCCTCTCTGGAAACACCATATATTTT | CASLSGNTIYF
NA | TRBJ1-1 | TRBV29-1 | NA | TGCAGCGTCCGTCGGGACGGAAGCGCCACTGAAGCTTTCTTT | CSVRRDGSATEAFF
NA | TRBJ1-2 | TRBV3-1/TRBV3-2 | TRBD1 | TGTGCCAGCAGCCGCCGGACAGGGGAGATCGGCTACACCTTC | CASSRRTGEIGYTF
NA | TRBJ2-2 | TRBV20-1 | NA | TGCAGTGTAACCGGGGAGCTGTTTTTT | CSVTGELFF
NA | TRBJ2-3 | TRBV7-9 | NA | TGTGCCAGCAGTTCGACGGGCACAGATACGCAGTATTTT | CASSSTGTDTQYF
few | TRBJ1-1 | TRBV12-3/TRBV12-4 | NA | TGTGCCAGCAGTTTTCAATTCACGGAATGGGCTTTCTTT | CASSFQFTEWAFF
few | TRBJ1-1 | TRBV6-5 | NA | TGTGCCAGCAGTTACCGGGCCGATAATTTCTTT | CASSYRADNFF
NA | TRBJ1-4 | TRBV7-9 | TRBD1 | TGTGCCAGCAGCCGGGACAGGGGGCGGGAAAAACTGTTTTTT | CASSRDRGREKLFF
NA | TRBJ1-2 | TRBV12-3/TRBV12-4 | NA | TGTGCCAGCACCATCGGGGGGGGGAATGGCTACACCTTC | CASTIGGGNGYTF
NA | TRBJ1-2 | TRBV28 | TRBD1 | TGTGCCAGCAGGGGACAGGGGGAAGCTAACTATGGCTACACCTTC | CASRGQGEANYGYTF
NA | TRBJ1-2 | TRBV28 | NA | TGTGCCAGCAGTTTCTCCGACAGAAACTATGGCTACACCTTC | CASSFSDRNYGYTF
once | TRBJ1-6 | TRBV4-1 | NA | TGCGCCAGCAGCCACCTCTCCTCGGTGACTGGCTATAATTCACCCCTCCACTTT | CASSHLSSVTGYNSPLHF
NA | TRBJ2-1 | TRBV27 | NA | TGTGCCAGCAGTGCCCGACAGGCAGGCACCCTTCCCGGCGGCTCTTACTCCTACAATGAGCAGTTCTTC | CASSARQAGTLPGGSYSYNEQFF
once | TRBJ2-3 | TRBV4-2 | NA | TGTGCCAGCAGCCAAGAGGGATCGCTAGACACAGATACGCAGTATTTT | CASSQEGSLDTDTQYF
NA | TRBJ1-4 | TRBV7-6 | NA | TGTGCCAGCAGTCGAGACCGGGGCCCCGGAGAAAAACTGTTTTTT | CASSRDRGPGEKLFF
NA | TRBJ1-5 | TRBV2 | TRBD1 | TGTGCCAGCAGACAGGGACAGGGTTTCTCCCCCAAGAATTTT | CASRQGQGFSPKNF
NA | TRBJ1-3 | TRBV24-1 | NA | TGTGCCACCAGTGATCCTACAGGAACTGGAAACACCATATATTTT | CATSDPTGTGNTIYF
NA | TRBJ2-1 | TRBV4-3 | NA | TGCGCCAGCAGCCAAGCCGGGGGAATCAATGAGCAGTTCTTC | CASSQAGGINEQFF
NA | TRBJ2-5 | TRBV28 | NA | TGTGCCAGCAGTTTAGGAGGGTTCGAGATAGAGACCCAGTACTTC | CASSLGGFEIETQYF
once | TRBJ1-3 | TRBV28 | NA | TGTGCCAGCGGACACTTAGGGGGAAACACCATATATTTT | CASGHLGGNTIYF
NA | TRBJ1-5 | TRBV6-2/TRBV6-3 | NA | TGTGCCAGCAGTTACTCGGTTCAGGTTGGACAGCCCCAGCATTTT | CASSYSVQVGQPQHF
NA | TRBJ2-7 | TRBV5-6 | TRBD1 | TGTGCCAGCTGGGACAGGGTAGACGGGCCCTACGAGCAGTACTTC | CASWDRVDGPYEQYF
NA | TRBJ1-3 | TRBV27 | NA | TGTGCCAGCAGCCTACAGGGAAACTCTGGAAACACCATATATTTT | CASSLQGNSGNTIYF
NA | TRBJ2-6 | TRBV3-1/TRBV3-2 | NA | TGTGCCAGCAGCCGAGGGGGTGGTGTGGTTGGGGCCAACGTCCTGACTTTC | CASSRGGGVVGANVLTF
NA | TRBJ1-2 | TRBV21-1 | NA | TGTGCCAGCCCGAGACTCCCCGGCAATAACTATGGCTACACCTTC | CASPRLPGNNYGYTF
NA | TRBJ1-2 | TRBV5-8 | TRBD1 | TGTGCCAGCAGCTTGGGGGACAGGGTACCGCGGGCGAACTATGGCTACACCTTC | CASSLGDRVPRANYGYTF
NA | TRBJ1-5 | TRBV19 | TRBD1 | TGTGCCAGTAGTATAGTGGGACAGGGGCGGGCTCAGCCCCAGCATTTT | CASSIVGQGRAQPQHF
once | TRBJ2-7 | TRBV27 | NA | TGTGCCAGCAGTCTAGGCCGGACTGATACCTACGAGCAGTACTTC | CASSLGRTDTYEQYF
NA | TRBJ2-7 | TRBV19 | NA | TGTGCCAGTAATCCCCGGGACAAATCCTACGAGCAGTACTTC | CASNPRDKSYEQYF
NA | TRBJ2-2 | TRBV19 | NA | TGTGCCAGTAGTAACGACAAACACACCGGGGAGCTGTTTTTT | CASSNDKHTGELFF
NA | TRBJ2-1 | TRBV24-1 | TRBD2 | TGTGCCACCAGTGAAAGAGCGGGAGTGTTGGACAATGAGCAGTTCTTC | CATSERAGVLDNEQFF
NA | TRBJ1-2 | TRBV5-1 | TRBD1 | TGCGCCAGCAGCTGGCAGGGGGTAGGAGCTAACTATGGCTACACCTTC | CASSWQGVGANYGYTF
NA | TRBJ2-1 | TRBV18 | NA | TGTGCCAGCTCACCGCGGCCCGGGCCAGATGAGCAGTTCTTC | CASSPRPGPDEQFF
NA | TRBJ1-1 | TRBV7-9 | NA | TGTGCCAGCAGCTCCTCCGGCGGGATACAAGCTTTCTTT | CASSSSGGIQAFF
NA | TRBJ2-1 | TRBV4-2 | NA | TGTGCCAGCAGCCAGCGGCAGGAAATCTACAATGAGCAGTTCTTC | CASSQRQEIYNEQFF
NA | TRBJ2-5 | TRBV5-1 | TRBD2 | TGCGCCAGCAGCTTAAGGACTAGCGGGAGTGAGACCCAGTACTTC | CASSLRTSGSETQYF
NA | TRBJ1-1 | TRBV7-9 | NA | TGTGCCAGCAGCTACGAAAACAGAGGCACTGAAGCTTTCTTT | CASSYENRGTEAFF
NA | TRBJ2-3 | TRBV15 | TRBD2 | TGTGCCACCAGCAGAGGTGAGCGGGAGTCCACAGATACGCAGTATTTT | CATSRGERESTDTQYF
NA | TRBJ2-7 | TRBV27 | TRBD1 | TGTGCCAGCAGTTTGGGACAGTCCTACGAGCAGTACTTC | CASSLGQSYEQYF
NA | TRBJ1-2 | TRBV28 | NA | TGTGCCAGCAGTTTATGGGGGGCGTCCTCTGGCTACACCTTC | CASSLWGASSGYTF
NA | TRBJ1-2 | TRBV9 | NA | TGTGCCAGCAGCGAACTCTATGGCTACACCTTC | CASSELYGYTF
once | TRBJ2-5 | TRBV10-1 | NA | TGCGCCAGCAGCCTGACTAGTCTTGGCGAGACCCAGTACTTC | CASSLTSLGETQYF
NA | TRBJ1-5 | TRBV19 | NA | TGTGCCACCGCAACAGGCTTTAGCAATCAGCCCCAGCATTTT | CATATGFSNQPQHF
NA | TRBJ1-3 | TRBV10-3 | NA | TGTGCCATCGGCTCCTCCTCCTCTGGAAACACCATATATTTT | CAIGSSSSGNTIYF
NA | TRBJ1-3 | TRBV7-7 | TRBD1 | TGTGCCAGCAGTCCCGACAGGGTCCCCTCCTCTGGAAACACCATATATTTT | CASSPDRVPSSGNTIYF